This record concerns one TCR beta chain sequence. In the study's own analysis: Reference gene primer amplification yielded estimated nucleated cell counts. Using immunoSEQ multiplex PCR, the repertoire was profiled, and TCRdb retains in-frame clones only, with some absent. V and J calls plus clone size are reproduced from that table; the DNA served to infer D and trimming. The table has around 88,000 clones, about 85% seen once; the top ten hold around 4.5%. These data belong to a study of blood T cell repertoires in COVID-19. Study background: Donors in the United States, Italy and Spain gave samples during acute or convalescent COVID-19. Sources were T cells, B-cell-depleted T cells, or PBMCs; the material itself was cDNA or gDNA.

Germline V gene data show CDR1 as LNHDA and CDR2 as SQIVND (reference sequence). The CDR3 extends over 17 amino acids. The V and J ends lost 9 bases and 3 bases, in that order; junction bases with no gene match: 16. Sequencing used peripheral blood. The chain couples TRBV19 to TRBJ1-4; TRBD1 matches at 7 bases. The receptor's source is a man between 60 and 70 years old with acute or convalescent COVID-19. The CDR3 nucleotides are TGTGCCAGCCAGGACAGGTTTGGCTCTAGGGCTAATGAAAAACTGTTTTTT. It yields the protein CASQDRFGSRANEKLFF.